This T cell receptor (beta chain) was recovered during a study of T cells after yellow fever vaccination. The study's findings and limits: FACS-sorted repertoires could harbor abundant contaminating bulk-population clonotypes. Detected again after the booster were most primary-vaccination clones, at 95% to 96% CD4 and nearly 90% CD8.

Germline CDR1 DFQATT, CDR2 SNEGSKA (reference sequence). The CDR3 totals 15 residues. V dropped 0 bases and J dropped 6 bases, with 14 bases sitting between them. TCRdb fed the 5' RACE reads into MiXCR, producing one record per CDR3 protein. The sample lists some 390,000 distinct CDR3 sequences; around 20% were seen once. Notes on this clonotype: Its antigen is not known.

The chain is built from TRBV20-1 and TRBJ1-4; a possible D gene is TRBD1 (6 bases). This clonotype originated in a man between 18 and 35 years old who received the YFV17D yellow fever vaccine. The material was PBMCs, obtained before the yellow fever booster vaccination. The DNA of the CDR3 is TGCAGTGCTAGAGATTTGAAGGGGGACCATGAAAAACTGTTTTTT. Its protein product is CSARDLKGDHEKLFF.